A single sample gave rise to the 13 T cell receptor beta chains below, sequenced in a study of T cell repertoires in cytomegalovirus infection. TCRdb used MiXCR to reprocess the reads, holding one entry per CDR3 protein. The sample carries roughly 760,000 distinct CDR3 sequences, less than 40% recorded once. The sample was PBMCs. The source is a human donor in good health (CMV status not recorded). Some clones in this sample may be carry-over from other donors' samples.

This clonotype was seen more than once but under ten times. CDR3 protein: CASSLFQGRDIQYF. The CDR3, as DNA: TGTGCCAGCAGTTTATTTCAGGGTAGGGACATTCAGTACTTC. The V gene is TRBV27, the J gene TRBJ2-4; tentatively, D is TRBD1 (5 bases). The CDR3 is made up of 14 amino acids. The V end lost 1 base, the J end lost 8 bases, and 12 bases lay between the germline ends. In germline, CDR1 is MNHEY, CDR2 SMNVEV (reference sequence).

This clonotype appeared a single time. The V gene is TRBV20-1, the J gene TRBJ2-3; 7 bases are shared with TRBD2. J was trimmed by 13 bases and V by 4 bases; bases with no gene match: 17. There are 14 residues in the CDR3. The V gene's germline CDR1 is DFQATT and CDR2 SNEGSKA (reference sequence). For the CDR3, the DNA is TGCAGTGCTAAAGCCCTAGCGGAGGTGGCGGCGAAGTATTTT. Amino acid sequence: CSAKALAEVAAKYF.

This chain links TRBV28 with TRBJ2-7; D possibly corresponds to TRBD1 (5 bases). The CDR3 is made up of 15 amino acids. In germline, CDR1 is MDHEN, CDR2 SYDVKM. Trimming removed 6 bases from V and 7 bases from J, with 22 bases in between. The CDR3, as DNA: TGTGCCAGCAGCTTCAAACAGGTTTGGCCGTGGGAGCAGTACTTC. The encoded protein is CASSFKQVWPWEQYF.

With respect to this clonotype: Being one base from a much bigger clone, this may be a read error. The conserved final phenylalanine or tryptophan is absent from the CDR3, which likely points to a read error. V gene TRBV7-2 combines with J gene TRBJ2-1, with 12 bases matching TRBD2. CDR3 length: 16 residues. Trimming removed 5 bases from V and 4 bases from J; junction bases left unmatched: 6. Germline V gene sequence: CDR1 SGHTA, CDR2 FQGNSA. The CDR3 DNA follows: TGTGCCAGCAGCCCCCGAGGACTAGCGGGATACAATGAGCAGTTCTTA. Residues: CASSPRGLAGYNEQFL.

This clonotype was observed a handful of times. V gene TRBV7-6 combines with J gene TRBJ2-1, with 10 bases matching TRBD2. Germline loops: CDR1 SGHVS, CDR2 FNYEAQ. The CDR3 runs to 17 residues. V dropped 1 base and J dropped 2; count of bases not matched to a gene: 5. The CDR3 DNA reads TGTGCCAGCAGCTTAGGTATAGCGGGAGGAACCTACAATGAGCAGTTCTTC. Amino acids: CASSLGIAGGTYNEQFF.

The V and J genes are TRBV27 and TRBJ1-6; D might be TRBD1 (5 bases). Deletions cut 5 bases from V and 8 bases from J, with 25 bases between. This CDR3 is built from 18 residues. Germline CDR1 reads MNHEY; CDR2 reads SMNVEV (reference sequence). The CDR3 bases are TGTGCCAGCAGTCAGGCTCCCTTTGGGGGAGGAACGCATTCACCCCTCCACTTT. Its translation is CASSQAPFGGGTHSPLHF.

This clonotype was detected only a few times. This sequence joins TRBV7-2 and TRBJ2-2; perhaps TRBD2 as D (5 bases). This CDR3 is 13 amino acids long. V was shortened by 1 base and J by 10 bases, with 10 bases between the two germline ends. The germline CDR1 and CDR2 sequences are SGHTA and FQGNSA. Written as DNA, the CDR3 is TGTGCCAGCAGCTTAGGAAAGCGGACGGAGCTGTTTTTT. Its translation: CASSLGKRTELFF.

This clonotype appeared many times. The rearrangement joins TRBV19 to TRBJ1-2, with TRBD1 as a possible D gene (5 bases). CDR3 length: 14 residues. Germline V gene sequence: CDR1 LNHDA, CDR2 SQIVND (reference sequence). The ends were cut back, 3 bases at V and 0 bases at J, with 8 bases in the middle. CDR3 sequence reads: CASSIATANYGYTF. In nucleotides, the CDR3 is TGTGCCAGTAGTATCGCGACAGCTAACTATGGCTACACCTTC.

This clonotype was picked up a small number of times. This chain joins TRBV7-6 and TRBJ1-3; D not certain. Germline CDR1 SGHVS, CDR2 FNYEAQ. Trimming stripped 5 bases from V and 0 bases from J, with 14 bases between. The CDR3 extends over 16 amino acids. CDR3 nucleotide sequence: TGTGCCAGCAGCCACGTCGCGGGCTTCTCTGGAAACACCATATATTTT. It is translated as CASSHVAGFSGNTIYF.

This clonotype was counted once. This chain connects TRBV28 to TRBJ2-5, with D possibly called TRBD1 or TRBD2 (5 bases each). V lost 6 bases to trimming and J lost 5 bases, with 28 bases between them. CDR3 length: 18 residues. CDR1 and CDR2 from the germline V gene are MDHEN and SYDVKM. The CDR3 DNA reads as TGTGCCAGCAGCATAGCCCTAACCGACAGAGGGATCGAGGAGACCCAGTACTTC. Translated, it gives CASSIALTDRGIEETQYF. Variable domain in full (rest from reference TRBV28 and TRBJ2-5): DVKVTQSSRYLVKRTGEKVFLECVQDMDHENMFWYRQDPGLGLRLIYFSYDVKMKEKGDIPEGYSVSREKKERFSLILESASTNQTSMYLCASSIALTDRGIEETQYFGPGTRLLVL.

In its sample, this clonotype was seen a few times. The chain is built from TRBV7-4 and TRBJ2-2, with D possibly TRBD1 on 6 matching bases. V shed 1 base and J shed 0 bases, with 9 bases lying between them. This CDR3 contains 16 residues. Germline lookup yields CDR1 SGHVT and CDR2 SQSDAQ. As DNA, the CDR3 is TGTGCCAGCAGCTTAGTAAGGACAGCGAACACCGGGGAGCTGTTTTTT. This sequence encodes CASSLVRTANTGELFF.

The sample holds many counts of this clonotype. The chain uses TRBV7-2 and TRBJ2-1; D is uncertain. This CDR3 comprises 14 residues. Germline CDR1 reads SGHTA; CDR2 reads FQGNSA. V was shortened by 1 base and J by 7 bases, with 11 bases between the two germline ends. The CDR3 region is CASSLVVGRNEQFF. CDR3 nucleotides: TGTGCCAGCAGCTTAGTGGTGGGAAGGAATGAGCAGTTCTTC.

This clonotype was counted a few times. J is TRBJ2-2 and V is TRBV30, with D possibly matching TRBD2 (6 bases). The ends were cut back, 8 bases at V and 3 bases at J, with 19 bases in the middle. This CDR3 comprises 15 residues. From germline, CDR1 is GTSNPN and CDR2 SVGIG (reference sequence). This CDR3 is CAATTGERYTGELFF. The CDR3 region has the DNA TGTGCCGCGACCACGGGGGAACGATACACCGGGGAGCTGTTTTTT.